This is a list of T cell receptor beta chains from one sample in a study of shared clonotypes between healthy human individuals. Assay used: immunoSEQ multiplex PCR; TCRdb lists only in-frame clones, some missing. The sample includes some 2.1 million clones, roughly 95% of them seen just once. Sequenced: naive CD8+ T cells sorted from blood. These receptors were obtained from a man younger than 35 in good health. The CDR3 runs from the conserved cysteine through the conserved F or W. D genes are given only for firm matches. Clone size is stated in some rows and not others, as once, few, many or a class when expanded.

j_gene | d_gene | abundance | v_gene | CDR3nt | CDR3aa
TRBJ2-1 | TRBD2 | - | TRBV11-2 | TGTGCCAGCAGCTTGGGGACTAGGGATGAGCAGTTCTTC | CASSLGTRDEQFF
TRBJ2-3 | - | - | TRBV5-6 | TGTGCCAGCAGCCCCGGGGAGGCAGATACGCAGTATTTT | CASSPGEADTQYF
TRBJ1-2 | - | once | TRBV29-1 | TGCAGCGTTCTGTCCGGACTTGGCTACACCTTC | CSVLSGLGYTF
TRBJ2-7 | TRBD1 | once | TRBV11-2 | TGTGCCAGCACCGAAAGGACAGGCCTCTACGAGCAGTACTTC | CASTERTGLYEQYF
TRBJ1-1 | TRBD1 | - | TRBV11-1 | TGTGCCAGCAGCTTAGAAGGGACAGGGGGTAGTATTGAAGCTTTCTTT | CASSLEGTGGSIEAFF
TRBJ2-7 | - | - | TRBV6-5 | TGTGCCAGCAGTTACTCCCCCTCGGGCGAGCAGTACTTC | CASSYSPSGEQYF
TRBJ1-3 | TRBD1 | - | TRBV18 | TGTGCCAGCTCACCGGACAGGGCTGGAAACACCATATATTTT | CASSPDRAGNTIYF
TRBJ1-3 | - | - | TRBV4-1 | TGCGCCAGCAGCCAAGATCGAGACTCTGGAAACACCATATATTTT | CASSQDRDSGNTIYF
TRBJ1-5 | - | once | TRBV4-3 | TGCGCCAGCAGCCAAGCCTCCGGCGATCAGCCCCAGCATTTT | CASSQASGDQPQHF
TRBJ1-2 | - | - | TRBV7-6 | TGTGCCAGCAGCCCGGGGGGGGCCCCCTATGGCTACACCTTC | CASSPGGAPYGYTF
TRBJ2-3 | TRBD2 | - | TRBV4-2 | TGTGCCAGCAGCCTCTCTAGCGGGAGGGCCCACGAGACAGATACGCAGTATTTT | CASSLSSGRAHETDTQYF
TRBJ2-7 | TRBD2 | - | TRBV6-1 | TGTGCCAGCAGTGGAGGGACTAGCGGGGGAGCCTACGAGCAGTACTTC | CASSGGTSGGAYEQYF
TRBJ2-1 | - | - | TRBV5-4 | TGTGCCAGCAGCTTATCGACTGATTCGGGGAATGAGCAGTTCTTC | CASSLSTDSGNEQFF
TRBJ1-1 | - | - | TRBV4-1 | TGCGCCAGCAGCCAAGTGGGGGCTTTGGACACTGAAGCTTTCTTT | CASSQVGALDTEAFF
TRBJ1-4 | - | - | TRBV7-9 | TGTGCCAGCAGCCACCCCGGGGATAATGAAAAACTGTTTTTT | CASSHPGDNEKLFF
TRBJ2-1 | - | - | TRBV11-2 | TGTGCCAGCACCCCGGGGGATGAGCAGTTCTTC | CASTPGDEQFF
TRBJ2-5 | - | - | TRBV27 | TGTGCCAGCGGCAGACTAGGGACCCAGTACTTC | CASGRLGTQYF
TRBJ2-7 | - | - | TRBV15 | TGTGCCACCAGCAGAGGGCCAAGCTCCTACGAGCAGTACTTC | CATSRGPSSYEQYF
TRBJ2-1 | - | - | TRBV13 | TGTGCCAGCAGCGTGACTAGTAACAATGAGCAGTTCTTC | CASSVTSNNEQFF
TRBJ1-3 | - | - | TRBV19 | TGTGCCAGTAGTATAGACAGGGAGGCTGGAAACACCATATATTTT | CASSIDREAGNTIYF
TRBJ1-6 | TRBD1 | - | TRBV13 | TGTGCCAGCAAGCAGGACAGGGGCGTACGGTCACCCCTCCACTTT | CASKQDRGVRSPLHF
TRBJ2-7 | - | - | TRBV5-4 | TGTGCCAGCAGCTTGGTCCAGGGAAGGGTGAGTGAGCAGTACTTC | CASSLVQGRVSEQYF
TRBJ2-6 | - | - | TRBV28 | TGTGCCAGCACGGAATCTGGGGCCAACGTCCTGACTTTC | CASTESGANVLTF
TRBJ2-2 | - | - | TRBV29-1 | TGCAGCGTTGAACAGACGAACACCGGGGAGCTGTTTTTT | CSVEQTNTGELFF
TRBJ2-3 | - | once | TRBV4-3 | TGCGCCAGCAGCCAAGATGTAGGTCGGGCAGGGAGCACAGATACGCAGTATTTT | CASSQDVGRAGSTDTQYF
TRBJ2-3 | - | - | TRBV29-1 | TGCAGCGTTGCGGGGGGCTTAGGAGATACGCAGTATTTT | CSVAGGLGDTQYF
TRBJ2-1 | - | - | TRBV4-1 | TGCGCCAGCAGCCAAGACCCCCCCCTAGTGCGGAGCTCCTACAATGAGCAGTTCTTC | CASSQDPPLVRSSYNEQFF
TRBJ1-6 | - | - | TRBV27 | TGTGCCAGCAGTTTATCGACGGGGTTTTCACCCCTCCACTTT | CASSLSTGFSPLHF
TRBJ1-3 | - | - | TRBV9 | TGTGCCAGCAGCGCTGACAGCGTTTCTGGAAACACCATATATTTT | CASSADSVSGNTIYF
TRBJ2-1 | TRBD2 | - | TRBV6-6 | TGTGCCAGCAGCACTAGCGGGGGAGGGAATGAGCAGTTCTTC | CASSTSGGGNEQFF
TRBJ2-7 | - | - | TRBV11-2 | TGTGCCAGCAGCTTGGCGGGCCCCTACGAGCAGTACTTC | CASSLAGPYEQYF
TRBJ2-1 | - | - | TRBV27 | TGTGCCAGCAGTTTATCACCGGAATCAATTCCAAACAATGAGCAGTTCTTC | CASSLSPESIPNNEQFF
TRBJ2-7 | - | - | TRBV5-1 | TGCGCCAGCGCCTCACGGGACGTCACCTACGAGCAGTACTTC | CASASRDVTYEQYF
TRBJ2-2 | TRBD2 | - | TRBV28 | TGTGCCAGCAGTCAGCCCCTAGCGGGGGGGGCCGGGGAGCTGTTTTTT | CASSQPLAGGAGELFF
TRBJ2-7 | - | - | TRBV19 | TGTGCCAGTAGTATAACGGCGACAGACTACGAGCAGTACTTC | CASSITATDYEQYF
TRBJ2-5 | - | - | TRBV5-8 | TGTGCCAGCAGCTTGCCGGGGACCCAGTACTTC | CASSLPGTQYF
TRBJ1-1 | - | - | TRBV27 | TGTGCCAGCAGTTTGCAAGCGGTAAAGGGGATTACTGAAGCTTTCTTT | CASSLQAVKGITEAFF
TRBJ1-1 | - | - | TRBV2 | TGTGCCAGCAGTGAAGCGCTTCACTTTGGGGATGCCTCGAACACTGAAGCTTTCTTT | CASSEALHFGDASNTEAFF
TRBJ2-7 | TRBD2 | - | TRBV6-1 | TGTGCCAGCACCGGGACTAGCGGGGGTTACGAGCAGTACTTC | CASTGTSGGYEQYF
TRBJ2-1 | - | - | TRBV9 | TGTGCCAGCAGCGTAGGCCCTATGGGCTCCTACAATGAGCAGTTCTTC | CASSVGPMGSYNEQFF
TRBJ1-1 | - | - | TRBV4-1 | TGCGCCAGCAGCTTAGTCTTGAACACTGAAGCTTTCTTT | CASSLVLNTEAFF
TRBJ2-7 | - | - | TRBV5-4 | TGTGCCAGCAGCTTTTCAAGCGAGCAGTACTTC | CASSFSSEQYF
TRBJ1-2 | TRBD1 | - | TRBV2 | TGTGCCAGCGGAGGACAGGGCTATGGCTACACCTTC | CASGGQGYGYTF
TRBJ1-2 | TRBD1 | few | TRBV7-9 | TGTGCCAGCACCGCCCTGGTGGACAGGGGGCTTGTGGGCTATGGCTACACCTTC | CASTALVDRGLVGYGYTF
TRBJ1-1 | - | once | TRBV13 | TGTGCCAGCAGCTCCGCCGGGACTCTAATCGGGAACACTGAAGCTTTCTTT | CASSSAGTLIGNTEAFF
TRBJ2-2 | - | - | TRBV6-5 | TGTGCCAGCAGTGCGTCTAGCGAGAACACCGGGGAGCTGTTTTTT | CASSASSENTGELFF
TRBJ1-6 | TRBD1 | - | TRBV6-1 | TGTGCCAGCAGTGAGACAGGGGGCGATTCATATAATTCACCCCTCCACTTT | CASSETGGDSYNSPLHF